This T cell receptor (beta chain) originates from a study of T cells after posttransplantation cyclophosphamide. Findings and caveats of the study: Blood and skin or GI T cell repertoires showed limited TRB overlap. Donor-recipient repertoire similarity was low at 1-2 months, rising over year one.

Cells defined as naive were viable CD3+CD4+ or CD3+CD8+ and CCR7+CD45RA+CD45RO-CD95-CD27+CD28+. Germline-derived CDR1 and CDR2 are SGHTA and FQGNSA. Trimming at V came to 5 bases and at J to 4 bases, leaving 11 bases not matched to a gene. The CDR3 is 16 residues long. Measured with immunoSEQ multiplex PCR; TCRdb has only the in-frame clones, and not every one. The sample has 8,500 to 10,000 clones; roughly 98% are singletons. As to this clone: Antigen unknown.

The receptor comes from a woman between 55 and 75 years old in good health, CMV-negative, and a related stem cell transplant donor. Input material: naive CD4+ T cells sorted from PBMCs. The V and J genes are TRBV7-2 and TRBJ2-1; TRBD2 matches 7 bases. CDR3 protein: CASSPRSGRAYNEQFF. CDR3 bases: TGTGCCAGCAGCCCTCGGTCGGGGAGGGCTTACAATGAGCAGTTCTTC.